Listed here are 18 T cell receptor beta chains from one sample, sequenced in a study of control samples from healthy donors and cancer patients. Generated by immunoSEQ multiplex PCR, the TCRdb table keeps only in-frame clones and is missing some. This sample has roughly 130,000 clones, with about 92% found just once. The sequenced material came from PBMCs. Source of these receptors: a man aged 45-60 years with head and neck cancer.

The chain employs TRBV2 and TRBJ2-7, with D possibly TRBD1 on 6 matching bases. The germline gives CDR1 SNHLY, CDR2 FYNNEI. Trimming left V 6 bases short and J 4 bases short, with 7 bases between. The CDR3 has 11 amino acids. This CDR3 is CASRQGYEQYF. In DNA form, the CDR3 reads TGTGCCAGCAGACAGGGATACGAGCAGTACTTC.

The rearrangement joins TRBV3-1 (or the pseudogene TRBV3-2) to TRBJ1-2; D uncertain. The V gene's germline CDR1 is LGHDT and CDR2 YNNKEL (reference sequence). The V end lost 3 bases, the J end lost 3 bases, and 8 bases lay between the germline ends. CDR3 length: 13 residues. The CDR3 loop reads CASSQESYYGYTF. Written as DNA, the CDR3 is TGTGCCAGCAGCCAGGAAAGCTACTATGGCTACACCTTC.

This clone has just a few counts. The chain recombines TRBV6-2 or TRBV6-3 with TRBJ1-5; TRBD1 might be the D (5 bases). This CDR3 spans 15 amino acids. CDR1 and CDR2 (germline): MNHEY, SVGEGT. Trimming left V 2 bases short and J 3 bases short, with 11 bases between. This chain's CDR3 is CASSYTGGLNQPQHF. CDR3 DNA sequence: TGTGCCAGCAGTTACACCGGGGGACTCAATCAGCCCCAGCATTTT.

The rearrangement links TRBV21-1 to TRBJ2-1; TRBD2, the table's D call, lacks a check against the DNA. TRBV21-1 is recorded as a pseudogene. The CDR3 runs 20 residues. CDR3 protein: CASSKGGRVAGATSYNEQFF. DNA of the CDR3: TGTGCCAGCAGCAAGGGAGGAAGGGTAGCGGGGGCCACCTCCTACAATGAGCAGTTCTTC.

This clone was counted a few times. V usage is TRBV7-3 and J usage is TRBJ2-5; D is ambiguous. The CDR3 extends over 13 amino acids. The V end lost 4 bases, the J end lost 1 base, and 7 bases lay between the germline ends. Germline CDR1 is SGHTA and CDR2 is FQGTGA. The CDR3 DNA reads as TGTGCCAGCAGCTCAGCTAGCCAAGAGACCCAGTACTTC. It specifies CASSSASQETQYF.

The V and J genes are TRBV24-1 and TRBJ1-1; D is perhaps TRBD1 (6 bases). CDR3 length equals 13 residues. CDR1 is KGHDR and CDR2 is SFDVKD in the germline V gene. V lost 9 bases and J lost 1, with 11 bases in between. For the CDR3, the DNA is TGTGCCACCTCAAGAGGGGGGAACACTGAAGCTTTCTTT. This codes for CATSRGGNTEAFF.

This clone was observed a single time. The junction departs from the called germline gene at one end, perhaps through a read error. The rearrangement joins TRBV28 to TRBJ1-1; TRBD1 is a possible D gene (6 bases). CDR1 is MDHEN and CDR2 is SYDVKM in the germline V gene. This CDR3 is 12 amino acids long. The CDR3 loop is CASSPTGMRDFF. The CDR3, as DNA: TGTGCCAGCAGCCCAACAGGGATGAGAGATTTTTTT.

Written as DNA, the CDR3 is TGTGCCAGCAGTCGGTTTGGAAAGGACTACGAGCAGTACTTC. This codes for CASSRFGKDYEQYF. The rearrangement uses TRBV2 and TRBJ2-7; no firm D call. V dropped 5 bases and J dropped 3 bases, with 14 bases sitting between them. The CDR3 consists of 14 residues. Per germline, CDR1 SNHLY and CDR2 FYNNEI.

The J gene is TRBJ2-7, the V gene TRBV29-1, with a possible D match to TRBD1 (5 bases). Germline CDR1 SQVTM, CDR2 ANQGSEA. V was cut by 7 bases and J by 2 bases, with 15 bases left in between. The CDR3 extends over 13 amino acids. CDR3 DNA: TGCAGCGCCAGGGTTCCCCACGCCTACGAGCAGTACTTC. Protein: CSARVPHAYEQYF.

The chain has TRBV6-5 and TRBJ2-1; TRBD2 is a possible D gene (6 bases). The CDR3 has 15 residues. CDR1 is MNHEY and CDR2 is SVGAGI in the germline V gene. V lost 5 bases and J lost 5, with 16 bases in between. This CDR3 is CASSPTGVEDNEQFF. As DNA, the CDR3 is TGTGCCAGCAGTCCTACGGGGGTGGAGGACAATGAGCAGTTCTTC.

Turning to this clone: One end of the junction does not line up with germline, which may come from a read error. The chain joins TRBV9 to TRBJ1-1; D unclear. This CDR3 region has 12 residues. Looked up from germline, CDR1 is SGDLS and CDR2 is YYNGEE. In DNA form, the CDR3 reads TGTGCCAGCAGCGTAGACAACACAGAAGCTTTCTTT. Translated, it gives CASSVDNTEAFF. Variable domain in full (rest from reference TRBV9 and TRBJ1-1): DSGVTQTPKHLITATGQRVTLRCSPRSGDLSVYWYQQSLDQGLQFLIQYYNGEERAKGNILERFSAQQFPDLHSELNLSSLELGDSALYFCASSVDNTEAFFGQGTRLTVV.

The gene calls are TRBV5-5 and TRBJ2-7, with D hard to call. CDR1 and CDR2 (germline): SGHKS, YYEKEE (reference sequence). The CDR3 extends over 14 amino acids. V was cut by 1 base and J by 0 bases, with 8 bases left in between. The CDR3 protein is CASSLFTNSYEQYF. DNA of the CDR3: TGTGCCAGCAGCTTGTTCACAAACTCCTACGAGCAGTACTTC.

This sequence joins TRBV19 and TRBJ1-2, with D unresolved. The CDR3 consists of 13 residues. V lost 3 bases, J lost 8 bases, and 13 bases lay in between. Looked up from germline, CDR1 is LNHDA and CDR2 is SQIVND (reference sequence). CDR3 region: CASSIGDSRGYTF. CDR3 DNA sequence: TGTGCCAGTAGTATTGGGGATTCGAGAGGCTACACCTTC.

This clone has just one count. This chain connects TRBV7-7 to TRBJ1-5; 8 bases fit TRBD1. This CDR3 spans 13 amino acids. CDR1 and CDR2 (germline): SSHAT, FNYEAQ (reference sequence). With 6 bases clipped from V and 7 bases from J, the junction kept 5 bases outside the gene matches. The CDR3 DNA reads as TGTGCCAGCAGTCAGGGGGCAGGACAGCCCCAGCATTTT. It yields the protein CASSQGAGQPQHF.

The genes are TRBV9 and TRBJ1-6, with D perhaps TRBD1 (6 bases). Trimming took 4 bases from V and 8 from J, leaving 16 bases between them. The CDR3 consists of 15 residues. Germline V gives CDR1 SGDLS, CDR2 YYNGEE. The CDR3 coding sequence is TGTGCCAGCAGCACGGGGTGGGGGCCCGATTCACCCCTCCACTTT. Its protein product is CASSTGWGPDSPLHF.

The chain carries TRBV14 and TRBJ2-7, with D hard to call. Germline CDR1 SGHDN, CDR2 FVKESK. V shed 6 bases and J shed 3 bases, with 12 bases lying between them. The CDR3 spans 13 residues. The CDR3: CASRPPDGYEQYF. CDR3 coding DNA: TGTGCCAGCAGGCCCCCGGACGGCTACGAGCAGTACTTC.

This clone was found once. The chain couples TRBV2 to TRBJ2-3; D remains ambiguous. The germline V and J ends were trimmed by 6 bases and 4 bases, with 2 bases remaining between them. The germline gives CDR1 SNHLY, CDR2 FYNNEI. The CDR3 length is 10 residues. DNA of the CDR3: TGTGCCAGCAGAGCAGATACGCAGTATTTT. Translating it yields CASRADTQYF.

The table lists this clone with a count of one. The chain combines TRBV19 with TRBJ2-5, with 11 bases identical to TRBD1. Germline V CDR1 and CDR2: LNHDA, SQIVND (reference sequence). V dropped 10 bases and J dropped 3; count of bases not matched to a gene: 7. This CDR3 has 14 amino acids. CDR3 nucleotides: TGTGCCACACAGGACAGGGGGCGTAAAGAGACCCAGTACTTC. Protein sequence: CATQDRGRKETQYF.